These 14 T cell receptor beta chains came from one sample sequenced in a study of blood T cell repertoires in COVID-19. Using immunoSEQ multiplex PCR, the repertoire was profiled, and TCRdb retains in-frame clones only, with some absent. The repertoire holds 55,000 to 70,000 clones, about nine tenths seen once, with 2% to 2.5% in the top ten. What was sequenced was peripheral blood. These receptors were taken from a man between 60 and 75 years old with acute or convalescent COVID-19.

DNA for the CDR3: TGTGCCAGCAGCCTCAGGGGTACGCCGAACACTGAAGCTTTCTTT. It codes for CASSLRGTPNTEAFF. This chain connects TRBV27 to TRBJ1-1; D might be TRBD1 (6 bases). There are 15 residues in the CDR3. Germline CDR1 is MNHEY and CDR2 is SMNVEV (reference sequence). V gave up 6 bases and J gave up 1 base, with 15 bases separating them.

The V gene is TRBV30, the J gene TRBJ1-6; the D gene is possibly TRBD1 (6 bases). Germline CDR1 GTSNPN, CDR2 SVGIG (reference sequence). V lost 0 bases, J lost 7 bases, and 22 bases lay in between. This CDR3 region has 18 residues. The chain's CDR3 is CAWSVLSFTRQGNSPLHF. The CDR3 DNA reads as TGTGCCTGGAGTGTACTCTCCTTTACCAGGCAGGGGAATTCACCCCTCCACTTT.

The gene calls are TRBV28 and TRBJ2-7, with D maybe TRBD2 (6 bases). Germline lookup yields CDR1 MDHEN and CDR2 SYDVKM. The germline V and J ends were trimmed by 9 bases and 0 bases, with 15 bases remaining between them. The CDR3 spans 14 residues. CDR3 sequence reads: CASLPGLLSYEQYF. CDR3 nucleotide sequence: TGTGCCAGTCTCCCGGGACTTCTCTCCTACGAGCAGTACTTC.

This chain links TRBV28 with TRBJ2-3, with D unclear. This CDR3 is built from 16 residues. CDR1 and CDR2 from the germline V gene are MDHEN and SYDVKM. Trimming left V 7 bases short and J 1 base short, with 18 bases between. CDR3 protein: CASIHRGPLRTDTQYF. CDR3 nucleotide sequence: TGTGCCAGCATACACCGTGGGCCGCTCCGCACAGATACGCAGTATTTT. The full variable domain, in which reference TRBV28 and TRBJ2-3 provide the parts outside the CDR3, is DVKVTQSSRYLVKRTGEKVFLECVQDMDHENMFWYRQDPGLGLRLIYFSYDVKMKEKGDIPEGYSVSREKKERFSLILESASTNQTSMYLCASIHRGPLRTDTQYFGPGTRLTVL.

CDR3: CASSVREGGNIQYF. Here the CDR3 DNA reads TGTGCCAGCAGCGTCAGGGAGGGAGGAAACATTCAGTACTTC. This chain connects TRBV7-8 to TRBJ2-4; 7 positions agree with TRBD2. Per the germline V gene, CDR1 is SGHVS and CDR2 is FQNEAQ. Trimming removed 5 bases from V and 6 bases from J; junction bases left unmatched: 7. This CDR3 region has 14 residues.

This chain links TRBV18 with TRBJ1-2; D gene unclear. From germline, CDR1 is KGHSH and CDR2 LQKENI. The V gene lost 3 bases and the J gene lost 2 bases, with 13 bases spanning the gap. The CDR3 consists of 15 residues. The CDR3: CASSPQEAHNYGYTF. For the CDR3, the DNA is TGTGCCAGCTCACCGCAGGAGGCGCACAACTATGGCTACACCTTC.

The V call is TRBV27, the J call TRBJ2-7; weak D call: TRBD2 (5 bases). Per the germline V gene, CDR1 is MNHEY and CDR2 is SMNVEV (reference sequence). The length of the CDR3 is 13 residues. With 4 bases removed from V and 2 bases from J, the gap between germline ends came to 9 bases. The CDR3 DNA sequence: TGTGCCAGCAGTTCACTAGGAGCCTACGAGCAGTACTTC. This translates into CASSSLGAYEQYF.

The chain carries TRBV11-3 and TRBJ2-2; D is unclear. The CDR3 loop spans 15 amino acids. Germline V gives CDR1 SGHNT, CDR2 YENEEA. V was cut by 4 bases and J by 2 bases, with 11 bases left in between. CDR3 region: CASSSQWANTGELFF. The DNA of the CDR3 is TGTGCCAGCAGCTCCCAATGGGCAAACACCGGGGAGCTGTTTTTT.

The chain combines TRBV24-1 with TRBJ2-3, with a weak D call TRBD2 (7 bases). Trimming pared 1 base from V and 0 bases from J, leaving 13 bases between. CDR3 length: 17 amino acids. Germline V gene sequence: CDR1 KGHDR, CDR2 SFDVKD. This chain's CDR3 is CATSDLEGGISTDTQYF. Here the CDR3 DNA reads TGTGCCACCAGTGATTTAGAGGGGGGGATTAGCACAGATACGCAGTATTTT.

V gene TRBV27 combines with J gene TRBJ2-7; TRBD1 aligns across 7 bases. Germline V CDR1 and CDR2: MNHEY, SMNVEV (reference sequence). This CDR3 is built from 14 residues. The trim removed 5 bases at V and 0 bases at J, leaving 4 bases unmatched. The DNA of the CDR3 is TGTGCCAGCAGTCAGACAGGGAGCTCCTACGAGCAGTACTTC. This codes for CASSQTGSSYEQYF.

CDR3 in amino acids: CASSSGETQLAKNIQYF. The CDR3 nucleotides read TGTGCCAGCAGTTCAGGGGAGACACAGCTAGCCAAAAACATTCAGTACTTC. The V and J genes are TRBV6-2 or TRBV6-3 and TRBJ2-4; the D gene is possibly TRBD1 (6 bases). Between the trimmed V and J ends, which lost 4 bases and 0 bases, there was a span of 16 bases. This CDR3 contains 17 residues. Germline lookup yields CDR1 MNHEY and CDR2 SVGEGT.

The rearrangement uses TRBV30 and TRBJ1-6; D gene uncertain. The CDR3 is 11 residues long. The V gene lost 6 bases and the J gene lost 5 bases, with 5 bases spanning the gap. Germline CDR1 GTSNPN, CDR2 SVGIG (reference sequence). The CDR3 region is CACQNNSPLHF. CDR3 bases: TGTGCCTGCCAGAATAATTCACCCCTCCACTTT.

The rearrangement links TRBV10-3 to TRBJ1-5, with 7 bases that match TRBD1. V lost 6 bases to trimming and J lost 1 base; unmatched junction nucleotides: 15. Germline CDR1 and CDR2: ENHRY and SYGVKD. This CDR3 is built from 18 residues. Written as DNA, the CDR3 is TGTGCCATCAGGAAGGGAGGTGAGGGGGCTGGGAGCAATCAGCCCCAGCATTTT. Amino acid sequence: CAIRKGGEGAGSNQPQHF.

This clone was detected once. The chain carries TRBV30 and TRBJ2-2; D uncertain. Trimming stripped 2 bases from V and 2 bases from J, with 6 bases between. Germline loops: CDR1 GTSNPN, CDR2 SVGIG (reference sequence). The CDR3 runs to 13 residues. CDR3 residues: CAWSRQNTGELFF. CDR3 DNA: TGTGCCTGGAGTCGACAAAACACCGGGGAGCTGTTTTTT. Looking up the rest from reference TRBV30 and TRBJ2-2 gives the full variable domain: SQTIHQWPATLVQPVGSPLSLECTVEGTSNPNLYWYRQAAGRGLQLLFYSVGIGQISSEVPQNLSASRPQDRQFILSSKKLLLSDSGFYLCAWSRQNTGELFFGEGSRLTVL.